Below, 21 T cell receptor beta chains from the same sample are listed, as sequenced in a study of cytomegalovirus exposure and HLA in healthy donors. Generated by immunoSEQ multiplex PCR, the TCRdb table keeps only in-frame clones and is missing some. The sample gives roughly 140,000 clones, 85% to 90% of which show up once; 6.5% to 8.5% is in the top ten. Sample: PBMCs. These receptors were collected from a young woman in good health and CMV-seropositive.

The rearrangement joins TRBV5-4 to TRBJ1-1; 7 bases match TRBD1. The CDR3 loop spans 15 amino acids. J was trimmed by 3 bases and V by 4 bases; bases with no gene match: 9. Germline CDR1 and CDR2: SGHNT and YYREEE (reference sequence). The CDR3 spells CASSPRQGADTEAFF. DNA for the CDR3: TGTGCCAGCAGCCCACGACAGGGAGCGGACACTGAAGCTTTCTTT.

The genes are TRBV7-2 and TRBJ2-7; 11 bases map to TRBD2. Germline CDR1 is SGHTA and CDR2 is FQGNSA. After removal of 5 bases from V and 5 bases from J, the junction contained 8 bases not matched to a gene. The length of the CDR3 is 15 residues. For the CDR3, the DNA is TGTGCCAGCAGCCCCACTAGCGGGAGAATCCACGAGCAGTACTTC. As protein: CASSPTSGRIHEQYF.

V usage is TRBV6-1 and J usage is TRBJ2-7; D perhaps matches TRBD1 (5 bases). The germline CDR1 and CDR2 sequences are MNHNS and SASEGT. The ends were cut back, 7 bases at V and 5 bases at J, with 6 bases in the middle. This CDR3 region has 10 residues. CDR3 bases: TGTGCCAGCAACAGGAACGAGCAGTACTTC. It encodes CASNRNEQYF.

The V gene is TRBV30, the J gene TRBJ2-1; possibly TRBD1 for D (7 bases). This CDR3 comprises 14 residues. V lost 5 bases and J 7 bases, leaving 18 bases between the germline ends. Looked up from germline, CDR1 is GTSNPN and CDR2 is SVGIG (reference sequence). The CDR3 coding sequence is TGTGCCTGGGGAGGGGACAGCTCTCCTAATGAGCAGTTCTTC. Translated, it gives CAWGGDSSPNEQFF.

The chain has TRBV4-3 and TRBJ1-2; D gene unclear. The length of the CDR3 is 19 residues. With 3 bases removed from V and 0 bases from J, the gap between germline ends came to 23 bases. Germline CDR1 LGHNA, CDR2 YSLEER. The CDR3 region is CASSHPPGDEGFANYGYTF. DNA for the CDR3: TGCGCCAGCAGCCATCCCCCTGGGGATGAGGGATTTGCTAACTATGGCTACACCTTC.

This clone was seen more than once but under ten times. The J gene is TRBJ1-6, the V gene TRBV6-1, with D hard to call. The CDR3 covers 11 residues. The germline CDR1 and CDR2 sequences are MNHNS and SASEGT. The V and J ends lost 4 bases and 9 bases respectively, with 4 bases between them. Here the CDR3 reads CASSGGSPLHF. The CDR3 DNA reads TGTGCCAGCAGTGGAGGTTCACCCCTCCACTTT.

V usage is TRBV9 and J usage is TRBJ2-1; TRBD1 aligns across 9 bases. The CDR3 consists of 14 residues. The trim removed 4 bases at V and 6 bases at J, leaving 5 bases unmatched. Germline CDR1 and CDR2: SGDLS and YYNGEE. CDR3 loop: CASSFGQGPNEQFF. The DNA of the CDR3 is TGTGCCAGCAGCTTCGGACAGGGGCCCAATGAGCAGTTCTTC.

This chain uses TRBV5-1 with TRBJ1-1, with D maybe TRBD1 (6 bases). The CDR3 is 16 amino acids. CDR1 and CDR2 from the germline V gene are SGHRS and YFSETQ. V lost 0 bases and J lost 0, with 12 bases in between. CDR3 protein: CASSLEYTGMNTEAFF. In nucleotides, the CDR3 is TGCGCCAGCAGCTTGGAATATACAGGGATGAACACTGAAGCTTTCTTT.

The rearrangement uses TRBV6-1 and TRBJ2-7, with D tentatively TRBD2 (5 bases). Germline V gene lookup returns CDR1 MNHNS and CDR2 SASEGT. This CDR3 has 11 amino acids. V was shortened by 8 bases and J by 4 bases, with 9 bases between the two germline ends. CDR3 bases: TGTGCCAGCGGGAGACTGTACGAGCAGTACTTC. It yields the protein CASGRLYEQYF.

The V and J genes are TRBV5-1 and TRBJ1-2; D possibly corresponds to TRBD1 (5 bases). The V gene's germline CDR1 is SGHRS and CDR2 YFSETQ. There are 11 residues in the CDR3. Trimming removed 4 bases at V and 4 bases at J, with 5 bases between. CDR3 region: CASSDSYGYTF. The CDR3 nucleotides read TGCGCCAGCAGCGACAGCTATGGCTACACCTTC.

The chain has TRBV6-4 and TRBJ2-1; 9 bases line up with TRBD2. The CDR3 length is 17 residues. The V and J ends lost 4 bases and 8 bases, in that order; junction bases with no gene match: 15. Germline V gives CDR1 MRHNA, CDR2 SNTAGT. CDR3 nucleotide sequence: TGTGCCAGCAGTGGCCCAATAGAGGCGGGAGGGGCCCATGAGCAGTTCTTC. Residues: CASSGPIEAGGAHEQFF.

The J gene is TRBJ2-3, the V gene TRBV28; the D is unclear. Germline assignment: CDR1 MDHEN and CDR2 SYDVKM. Trimming took off 3 bases at V and 1 base at J, with 14 bases between the two ends. The CDR3 consists of 16 residues. DNA for the CDR3: TGTGCCAGCAGTTTCCTACTCACTGCCCGCACAGATACGCAGTATTTT. Residues: CASSFLLTARTDTQYF.

The chain links TRBV30 to TRBJ1-1; D gene unclear. Germline V lookup: CDR1 GTSNPN, CDR2 SVGIG (reference sequence). V was cut by 5 bases and J by 7 bases, with 17 bases left in between. This CDR3 region has 13 residues. CDR3 region: CAWATFDTNEAFF. CDR3 in DNA: TGTGCCTGGGCTACCTTCGACACCAATGAAGCTTTCTTT.

V gene TRBV6-5 combines with J gene TRBJ2-1; 10 nucleotides agree with TRBD2. The germline V gene has CDR1 MNHEY and CDR2 SVGAGI. J lost 6 bases, V lost 3 bases, and 5 bases had no gene match. The CDR3 runs to 15 residues. In nucleotides, the CDR3 is TGTGCCAGCAGTTATCTGCTAGCGGGAGCCAATGAGCAGTTCTTC. Its translation: CASSYLLAGANEQFF.

The chain couples TRBV5-4 to TRBJ2-3, with 10 bases lining up with TRBD1. The V and J ends lost 0 bases and 5 bases, in that order; junction bases with no gene match: 6. Germline V gene data show CDR1 as SGHNT and CDR2 as YYREEE (reference sequence). The CDR3 contains 16 residues. In DNA, the CDR3 is TGTGCCAGCAGCTTGGAATTAGGACAGGGGGGAGATACGCAGTATTTT. Its protein is CASSLELGQGGDTQYF.

The sample holds a few counts of this clone. V usage is TRBV6-5 and J usage is TRBJ1-1; D is possibly TRBD1 (5 bases). V was trimmed by 2 bases and J by 4 bases, leaving 11 bases between them. CDR3 size: 14 residues. Germline lookup yields CDR1 MNHEY and CDR2 SVGAGI. CDR3 amino acids: CASSYLQGGTEAFF. CDR3 sequence (DNA): TGTGCCAGCAGTTACCTTCAGGGAGGCACTGAAGCTTTCTTT.

The rearrangement links TRBV7-9 to TRBJ1-1; TRBD1 might be the D (6 bases). Germline V gives CDR1 SEHNR, CDR2 FQNEAQ (reference sequence). The CDR3 is 13 amino acids. V shed 2 bases and J shed 6 bases, with 10 bases lying between them. CDR3 coding DNA: TGTGCCAGCAGCTTATTGACAGGAGCTGAAGCTTTCTTT. It specifies CASSLLTGAEAFF.

This clone showed up just a few times. V gene TRBV9 combines with J gene TRBJ1-2; D not certain. Trimming shortened V by 3 bases and J by 4 bases, and 7 bases separated the two germline ends. Germline CDR1 is SGDLS and CDR2 is YYNGEE. The CDR3 consists of 12 residues. The CDR3 loop reads CASSGSSYGYTF. As DNA, the CDR3 is TGTGCCAGCAGCGGTTCTAGCTATGGCTACACCTTC.

The CDR3 DNA reads as TGTGCCAGCAGTTTAAGAGCGACTATCCGCTATGGCTACACCTTC. Its protein product is CASSLRATIRYGYTF. V usage is TRBV27 and J usage is TRBJ1-2; no reliable D call. With 2 bases removed from V and 4 bases from J, the gap between germline ends came to 14 bases. The CDR3 is 15 amino acids. Germline-derived CDR1 and CDR2 are MNHEY and SMNVEV (reference sequence).

V and J are TRBV27 and TRBJ2-5; a weak D match, TRBD1 (5 bases). TRBJ2-7 matches the DNA end more closely, so the J call is doubtful. Germline V gives CDR1 MNHEY, CDR2 SMNVEV (reference sequence). The CDR3 loop spans 13 amino acids. CDR3 amino acids: CASSLNRIDEQYF. Written as DNA, the CDR3 is TGTGCCAGCAGTTTAAACAGGATCGACGAGCAGTACTTC.

The genes are TRBV2 and TRBJ2-4; D is undetermined. The CDR3 extends over 12 amino acids. Trimming removed 8 bases at V and 0 bases at J, with 5 bases between. Germline V gives CDR1 SNHLY, CDR2 FYNNEI. The CDR3 DNA reads as TGTGCCAGCCAGATAGCCAAAAACATTCAGTACTTC. This gives the protein CASQIAKNIQYF.